A single sample is the source of the 28 T cell receptor beta chains below, sequenced in a study of CD8+ T cells in alopecia areata (dated by TCRdb to 2016 to 2019). According to the study, the label for this sample's time point signals: 24 weeks on oral tofacitinib. The intended sense of this specimen's treatment or condition label: oral pan-JAK inhibitor, 5-10 mg twice daily. The library was produced with the immunoSEQ multiplex PCR assay. RNA was extracted from all samples and reverse transcribed into cDNA as template for TCR sequencing. TCRdb carries this immuneACCESS record with in-frame sequences only. Its versions omit some clonotypes, under half of them owing to an unresolved V gene in the studies checked, with the rest unexplained. This sample has some 180,000 clones in its table, and around half of those were observed once. The top ten hold 10% to 14% of the sample. The sequenced sample was CD8+ T cells sorted from blood, obtained at week 24, from a patient treated with tofacitinib. Receptors originate from a human donor with alopecia areata.

The chain recombines TRBV7-9 with TRBJ2-3; 11 bases fit TRBD2. Trimming removed 6 bases from V and 1 base from J; junction bases left unmatched: 12. This CDR3 is built from 18 residues. Germline CDR1 and CDR2: SEHNR and FQNEAQ (reference sequence). DNA of the CDR3: TGTGCCAGCAGACCTACTAGCGGGGGCCGAGGGGGCACAGATACGCAGTATTTT. Translation: CASRPTSGGRGGTDTQYF.

The V call is TRBV19, the J call TRBJ2-2; weak D call: TRBD2 (7 bases). The length of the CDR3 is 15 residues. With 1 base removed from V and 2 bases from J, the gap between germline ends came to 8 bases. Germline V gene data show CDR1 as LNHDA and CDR2 as SQIVND (reference sequence). The DNA for the CDR3 is TGTGCCAGTAGTATAGCGGGGGGCAACACCGGGGAGCTGTTTTTT. Its translation is CASSIAGGNTGELFF.

This clone was found once. For the CDR3, the DNA is TGTGCCAGCAGTCTGACAGGAGGGACCGGGGAGCTGTTTTTT. Translation: CASSLTGGTGELFF. The J gene is TRBJ2-2, the V gene TRBV28; D tentatively reads TRBD1 or TRBD2 (6 bases each). From germline, CDR1 is MDHEN and CDR2 SYDVKM. The CDR3 contains 14 residues. The V and J ends lost 5 bases and 5 bases respectively, with 12 bases between them.

V is TRBV7-7 and J is TRBJ2-5; 8 bases map to TRBD1. The CDR3 spans 15 residues. Unmatched junction bases numbered 4, after V lost 4 bases and J lost 0 bases. The germline V gene encodes CDR1 SSHAT and CDR2 FNYEAQ (reference sequence). This CDR3 reads CASSSKTGDQETQYF. The CDR3 DNA reads as TGTGCCAGCAGCTCCAAGACAGGGGACCAAGAGACCCAGTACTTC.

The genes are TRBV27 and TRBJ1-1; D is uncertain. V shed 6 bases and J shed 1 base, with 12 bases lying between them. CDR3 length: 14 residues. CDR1 and CDR2 (germline): MNHEY, SMNVEV (reference sequence). The CDR3 DNA sequence: TGTGCCAGCAGCCCAACGCATGGGAACACTGAAGCTTTCTTT. Translated: CASSPTHGNTEAFF.

This chain joins TRBV2 and TRBJ2-3, with 7 positions matching TRBD1. The germline gives CDR1 SNHLY, CDR2 FYNNEI. The CDR3 runs to 16 residues. V trimming: 6 bases; J trimming: 6 bases; junction bases outside the gene matches: 15. This CDR3 is CASSASGTEVLDTQYF. The CDR3 DNA reads TGTGCCAGCAGCGCCTCCGGGACAGAGGTTCTGGATACGCAGTATTTT. Filled out from reference TRBV2 and TRBJ2-3, the complete variable domain reads EPEVTQTPSHQVTQMGQEVILRCVPISNHLYFYWYRQILGQKVEFLVSFYNNEISEKSEIFDDQFSVERPDGSNFTLKIRSTKLEDSAMYFCASSASGTEVLDTQYFGPGTRLTVL.

This clone was observed a few times. The rearrangement joins TRBV10-3 to TRBJ2-1; 11 bases align to TRBD2. CDR1 ENHRY and CDR2 SYGVKD come from the germline V gene. The junction had 8 bases not matched to a gene; V was cut back by 2 bases and J by 5 bases. The CDR3 is 17 residues long. The CDR3 bases are TGTGCCATCAGTGAGCCCGATCTAGCGGGGGGAGACAATGAGCAGTTCTTC. Its translation is CAISEPDLAGGDNEQFF.

The genes are TRBV25-1 and TRBJ1-1, with a possible D match to TRBD1 (5 bases). V was cut by 6 bases and J by 2 bases, with 10 bases left in between. From germline, CDR1 is MGHDK and CDR2 SYGVNS. The CDR3 has 13 amino acids. The CDR3 nucleotides are TGTGCCAGCAGAAGGGGTTTCAACACTGAAGCTTTCTTT. This codes for CASRRGFNTEAFF.

The DNA for the CDR3 is TGCGCCAGCAGCTTGTTGAGGCTCCCTGGGGACGAGCAGTACTTC. This translates into CASSLLRLPGDEQYF. The chain employs TRBV5-1 and TRBJ2-7; D gene unclear. Per the germline V gene, CDR1 is SGHRS and CDR2 is YFSETQ. The CDR3 runs to 15 residues. V lost 1 base, J lost 5 bases, and 16 bases lay in between.

The table lists this clone with a count of one. V gene TRBV29-1 combines with J gene TRBJ1-1; D not certain. The germline V gene has CDR1 SQVTM and CDR2 ANQGSEA. With 3 bases removed from V and 10 bases from J, the gap between germline ends came to 9 bases. The CDR3 extends over 10 amino acids. The chain's CDR3 is CSVDGPRAFF. The CDR3 DNA follows: TGCAGCGTTGATGGCCCGCGAGCTTTCTTT.

The J gene is TRBJ1-1, the V gene TRBV5-1; D remains unclear. V lost 0 bases and J lost 10, with 13 bases in between. The CDR3 runs to 13 residues. CDR1 and CDR2 (germline): SGHRS, YFSETQ. CDR3 coding DNA: TGCGCCAGCAGCTTGGCCTCATCCGATCGAGCTTTCTTT. It yields the protein CASSLASSDRAFF.

This clone was counted between two and nine times. The chain recombines TRBV27 with TRBJ2-1, with 10 bases lining up with TRBD2. This CDR3 has 17 residues. With V trimmed by 0 bases and J by 8 bases, 10 bases remained unmatched. The V gene's germline CDR1 is MNHEY and CDR2 SMNVEV (reference sequence). The CDR3 coding sequence is TGTGCCAGCAGTTTATCGATCGTGGCTAGCGGGGGCGATGAGCAGTTCTTC. It is translated as CASSLSIVASGGDEQFF.

V is TRBV27 and J is TRBJ1-2; D might be TRBD1 (6 bases). Between the trimmed V and J ends, which lost 2 bases and 6 bases, there was a span of 7 bases. Germline-derived CDR1 and CDR2 are MNHEY and SMNVEV (reference sequence). The CDR3 extends over 12 amino acids. The CDR3 spells CASSLTGNGYTF. The CDR3, as DNA: TGTGCCAGCAGTTTAACAGGGAATGGCTACACCTTC.

V is TRBV10-3 and J is TRBJ1-1, with D uncertain. V lost 10 bases and J lost 3, with 18 bases in between. The CDR3 spans 14 residues. Germline values: CDR1 ENHRY, CDR2 SYGVKD. In DNA, the CDR3 is TGTGCCACCGCGCCGGGGTTAAGGGACACTGAAGCTTTCTTT. Translation: CATAPGLRDTEAFF.

The rearrangement links TRBV12-5 to TRBJ1-4; TRBD1 matches at 7 bases. The CDR3 length is 15 residues. The V gene's germline CDR1 is LGHNT and CDR2 FRNRAP. The V and J ends lost 4 bases and 3 bases, in that order; junction bases with no gene match: 5. The CDR3 loop is CASGYGTVSNEKLFF. The CDR3 nucleotides are TGTGCTAGTGGTTACGGGACAGTTTCTAATGAAAAACTGTTTTTT.

This rearrangement joins TRBV25-1 to TRBJ1-1, with D maybe TRBD1 (5 bases). Germline values: CDR1 MGHDK, CDR2 SYGVNS. The V end was cut by 2 bases, the J end by 6 bases, with 19 bases between. The CDR3 extends over 16 amino acids. This CDR3 reads CASSEGGSPEGAEAFF. Here the CDR3 DNA reads TGTGCCAGCAGTGAAGGGGGGAGTCCGGAAGGAGCTGAAGCTTTCTTT.

The CDR3 here is CSVGPQGTGNTIYF. The CDR3 DNA sequence: TGCAGCGTTGGGCCCCAGGGGACTGGAAACACCATATATTTT. The chain uses TRBV29-1 and TRBJ1-3, with a possible D match to TRBD1 (6 bases). The germline CDR1 and CDR2 sequences are SQVTM and ANQGSEA. The length of the CDR3 is 14 residues. Trimming shortened V by 4 bases and J by 2 bases, and 12 bases separated the two germline ends.

A few counts support this clone. The chain links TRBV9 to TRBJ1-6, with D uncertain. The CDR3 length is 13 residues. V lost 3 bases to trimming and J lost 10 bases, with 11 bases between them. Germline lookup yields CDR1 SGDLS and CDR2 YYNGEE. The CDR3 DNA is TGTGCCAGCAGCGACCAGAGCAGATCACCCCTCCACTTT. It codes for CASSDQSRSPLHF.

The gene calls are TRBV30 and TRBJ1-1; no clear D gene. The ends were cut back, 1 base at V and 11 bases at J, with 8 bases in the middle. Germline V CDR1 and CDR2: GTSNPN, SVGIG (reference sequence). This CDR3 comprises 10 residues. The CDR3 coding sequence is TGTGCCTGGAGTGAGTATGCGGCTTTCTTT. It translates to CAWSEYAAFF. Using reference TRBV30 and TRBJ1-1 for the parts outside the CDR3, the full variable domain is SQTIHQWPATLVQPVGSPLSLECTVEGTSNPNLYWYRQAAGRGLQLLFYSVGIGQISSEVPQNLSASRPQDRQFILSSKKLLLSDSGFYLCAWSEYAAFFGQGTRLTVV.

V is TRBV14 and J is TRBJ2-3; 10 nucleotides match TRBD2. Germline-derived CDR1 and CDR2 are SGHDN and FVKESK. The trim removed 0 bases at V and 6 bases at J, leaving 15 bases unmatched. The CDR3 extends over 19 amino acids. The CDR3 bases are TGTGCCAGCAGCCAAGAGGATACTAGCGGGGACCTCCTCACGGATACGCAGTATTTT. This translates into CASSQEDTSGDLLTDTQYF.

V is TRBV19 and J is TRBJ2-1; either TRBD1 or TRBD2 may supply D (5 bases each). V lost 2 bases to trimming and J lost 7 bases, with 15 bases between them. Germline CDR1 is LNHDA and CDR2 is SQIVND (reference sequence). The CDR3 extends over 15 amino acids. In nucleotides, the CDR3 is TGTGCCAGTAGTATACCCCCCGGGGCGACGAATGAGCAGTTCTTC. Translation: CASSIPPGATNEQFF.

A few counts support this clone. This chain connects TRBV5-6 to TRBJ2-1, with TRBD1 as a possible D gene (6 bases). Germline V CDR1 and CDR2: SGHDT, YYEEEE. Trimming cost V 0 bases and J 3 bases, with 10 bases left between them. The CDR3 runs 15 residues. The CDR3 region is CASSLEQGGYNEQFF. Written as DNA, the CDR3 is TGTGCCAGCAGCTTGGAACAGGGCGGCTACAATGAGCAGTTCTTC.

The chain couples TRBV11-3 to TRBJ2-1, with 10 bases aligning to TRBD2. The CDR3 length is 15 residues. The ends lost 4 bases at V and 6 bases at J; junction bases unmatched: 6. Germline lookup yields CDR1 SGHNT and CDR2 YENEEA. DNA of the CDR3: TGTGCCAGCAGCTCGCGGACTAGCGGACCCAATGAGCAGTTCTTC. Protein: CASSSRTSGPNEQFF.

This clone was detected only a few times. The V call is TRBV9, the J call TRBJ1-2; D is undetermined. Trimming shortened V by 0 bases and J by 7 bases, and 19 bases separated the two germline ends. Germline CDR1 SGDLS, CDR2 YYNGEE. The CDR3 covers 16 residues. The CDR3 sequence is CASSVDPSTGMAGYTF. CDR3 in DNA: TGTGCCAGCAGCGTAGATCCCTCGACCGGTATGGCTGGCTACACCTTC. Looking up the rest from reference TRBV9 and TRBJ1-2 gives the full variable domain: DSGVTQTPKHLITATGQRVTLRCSPRSGDLSVYWYQQSLDQGLQFLIQYYNGEERAKGNILERFSAQQFPDLHSELNLSSLELGDSALYFCASSVDPSTGMAGYTFGSGTRLTVV.

The chain has TRBV4-3 and TRBJ1-1; TRBD1 aligns across 11 bases. The J segment lost 0 bases and the V segment lost 1 base, leaving 1 base of the junction unmatched. This CDR3 contains 16 residues. Germline V lookup: CDR1 LGHNA, CDR2 YSLEER. CDR3 sequence: CASSQGTGGMNTEAFF. The DNA for the CDR3 is TGCGCCAGCAGCCAAGGGACAGGGGGCATGAACACTGAAGCTTTCTTT.

The chain links TRBV9 to TRBJ2-1; D is possibly TRBD2 (5 bases). From germline, CDR1 is SGDLS and CDR2 YYNGEE. The CDR3 covers 17 residues. V lost 4 bases, J lost 4 bases, and 21 bases lay in between. CDR3 DNA: TGTGCCAGCAGCCCCGCGGCTTCCGAGGGATTATACAATGAGCAGTTCTTC. Translation: CASSPAASEGLYNEQFF.

The count of this clone is one. The V gene is TRBV4-3, the J gene TRBJ2-7, with D maybe TRBD1 (6 bases). Germline CDR1 and CDR2: LGHNA and YSLEER. The CDR3 spans 15 residues. Between the trimmed V and J ends, which lost 0 bases and 3 bases, there was a span of 12 bases. The CDR3: CASSQEGTGFYEQYF. The CDR3 DNA is TGCGCCAGCAGCCAAGAGGGTACAGGGTTCTACGAGCAGTACTTC.

This clone was counted only a few times. This chain connects TRBV11-2 to TRBJ2-7; D remains ambiguous. V was pared by 0 bases and J by 2 bases, with 8 bases between. Germline V lookup: CDR1 SGHAT, CDR2 FQNNGV. The CDR3 is made up of 14 amino acids. CDR3 in amino acids: CASSLDPGTYEQYF. CDR3 nucleotides: TGTGCCAGCAGCTTAGACCCCGGTACCTACGAGCAGTACTTC.